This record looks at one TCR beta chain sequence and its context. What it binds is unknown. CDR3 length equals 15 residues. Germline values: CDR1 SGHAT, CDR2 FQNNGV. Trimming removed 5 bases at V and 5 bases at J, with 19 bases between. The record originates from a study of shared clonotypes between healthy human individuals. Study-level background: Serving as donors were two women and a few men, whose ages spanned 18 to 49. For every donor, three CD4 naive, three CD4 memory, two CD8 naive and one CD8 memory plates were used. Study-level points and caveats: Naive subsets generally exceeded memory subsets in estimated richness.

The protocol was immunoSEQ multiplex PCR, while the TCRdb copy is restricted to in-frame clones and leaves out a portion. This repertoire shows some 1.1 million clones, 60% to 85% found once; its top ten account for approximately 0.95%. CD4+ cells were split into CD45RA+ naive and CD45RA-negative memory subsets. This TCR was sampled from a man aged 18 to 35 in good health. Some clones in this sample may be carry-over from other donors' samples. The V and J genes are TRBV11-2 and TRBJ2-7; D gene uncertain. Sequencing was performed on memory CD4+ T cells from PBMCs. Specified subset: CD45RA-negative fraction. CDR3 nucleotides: TGTGCCAGCAGCCCAATCAAAGGAGTTCATCACGAGCAGTACTTC. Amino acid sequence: CASSPIKGVHHEQYF.